These 27 T cell receptor beta chains came from one sample sequenced in a study of neoadjuvant nivolumab and ipilimumab in lung cancer. Sequenced by immunoSEQ multiplex PCR; TCRdb stores in-frame clones only, minus some. The sample contains fewer than 4,500 clones, roughly 79% of which appear only once. Sequencing was performed on normal lung tissue adjacent to the tumor, taken after neoadjuvant nivolumab, alone or with ipilimumab, at or shortly before surgery. Every receptor here comes from an adult with non-small cell lung cancer. Some clones in this sample may be carry-over from other donors' samples.

The chain uses TRBV5-5 and TRBJ2-7; D uncertain. The germline V gene has CDR1 SGHKS and CDR2 YYEKEE (reference sequence). V lost 0 bases, J lost 4 bases, and 14 bases lay in between. This CDR3 contains 15 residues. CDR3 protein: CASSLVRGRQYEQYF. CDR3 nucleotide sequence: TGTGCCAGCAGCTTGGTACGTGGGCGCCAATACGAGCAGTACTTC.

The chain combines TRBV7-9 with TRBJ1-1, with 8 bases aligning to TRBD1. The CDR3 runs to 14 residues. Trimming cost V 3 bases and J 0 bases; bases outside gene matches: 0. From germline, CDR1 is SEHNR and CDR2 FQNEAQ (reference sequence). In nucleotides, the CDR3 is TGTGCCAGCAGCTTGGGACAGGTGAACACTGAAGCTTTCTTT. Amino acids: CASSLGQVNTEAFF.

The chain employs TRBV6-4 and TRBJ2-2, with 8 bases lining up with TRBD1. Germline-derived CDR1 and CDR2 are MRHNA and SNTAGT. CDR3 length: 14 residues. Trimming took 4 bases from V and 7 from J; bases not matched to a gene: 5. In DNA, the CDR3 is TGTGCCAGCAGTGCGACAGGGGAAAACGGGGAGCTGTTTTTT. It encodes CASSATGENGELFF.

A few counts support this clone. J is TRBJ1-2 and V is TRBV18; D ambiguous. Trimming took 0 bases from V and 7 from J, leaving 18 bases between them. CDR1 KGHSH and CDR2 LQKENI come from the germline V gene. The CDR3 length is 16 residues. The CDR3 nucleotides are TGTGCCAGCTCACCACCGGGTATCGGTGACAAGAGTGGCTACACCTTC. It yields the protein CASSPPGIGDKSGYTF.

The chain has TRBV11-2 and TRBJ1-2; TRBD1 is a possible D gene (6 bases). This CDR3 contains 15 residues. Trimming removed 2 bases from V and 0 bases from J, with 10 bases in between. Germline V gene lookup returns CDR1 SGHAT and CDR2 FQNNGV. The DNA of the CDR3 is TGTGCCAGCAGCTTAACGACAGGAGCTAACTATGGCTACACCTTC. Translation gives CASSLTTGANYGYTF.

This sequence joins TRBV6-1 and TRBJ2-7, with 14 bases fitting TRBD2. J was trimmed by 6 bases and V by 8 bases; bases with no gene match: 9. The germline V gene encodes CDR1 MNHNS and CDR2 SASEGT. The CDR3 spans 15 residues. The chain's CDR3 is CASGGLAGESGEQYF. The CDR3 region has the DNA TGTGCCAGCGGGGGACTAGCGGGAGAAAGTGGCGAGCAGTACTTC.

Only one count was recorded for this clone. The chain joins TRBV5-1 to TRBJ1-2; D perhaps matches TRBD1 (6 bases). From germline, CDR1 is SGHRS and CDR2 YFSETQ. V lost 1 base to trimming and J lost 8 bases, with 15 bases between them. This CDR3 has 14 amino acids. The CDR3 protein is CASSLSQGSMGYTF. In DNA form, the CDR3 reads TGCGCCAGCAGCTTGTCACAGGGATCTATGGGCTACACCTTC.

The V gene is TRBV18, the J gene TRBJ2-1; 10 bases line up with TRBD2. The V segment lost 3 bases and the J segment 6 bases; nucleotides outside the gene matches: 8. The CDR3 runs 16 residues. Germline V gene sequence: CDR1 KGHSH, CDR2 LQKENI. DNA for the CDR3: TGTGCCAGCTCACCGCGGGCTAGCGGGAGCGGCAATGAGCAGTTCTTC. The encoded protein is CASSPRASGSGNEQFF.

This clone showed up just once. The rearrangement links TRBV6-5 to TRBJ2-3, with TRBD1 matching over 9 bases. Losses at the gene ends were 3 bases for V and 4 bases for J; bases not matched to a gene: 5. This CDR3 region has 15 residues. CDR1 is MNHEY, CDR2 SVGAGI, per germline. CDR3 sequence reads: CASSYTNRGPDTQYF. The CDR3 DNA reads as TGTGCCAGCAGTTATACTAACAGGGGGCCAGATACGCAGTATTTT.

The CDR3 reads CASSRYRGDYGYTF. CDR3 bases: TGTGCCAGCAGCCGCTACAGGGGGGACTATGGCTACACCTTC. V and J are TRBV6-5 and TRBJ1-2, with 8 bases matching TRBD1. Germline V gives CDR1 MNHEY, CDR2 SVGAGI. The V segment lost 6 bases and the J segment 3 bases; nucleotides outside the gene matches: 6. CDR3 size: 14 residues.

V gene TRBV20-1 combines with J gene TRBJ1-5; D remains unclear. The CDR3 consists of 10 residues. Deletions cut 5 bases from V and 11 bases from J, with 10 bases between. CDR1 is DFQATT, CDR2 SNEGSKA, per germline (reference sequence). The CDR3 spells CSALGETQHF. The CDR3 DNA follows: TGCAGTGCTTTGGGCGAGACCCAGCATTTT.

This chain uses TRBV25-1 with TRBJ2-5, with 9 bases matching TRBD1. The J segment lost 4 bases and the V segment lost 2 bases, leaving 2 bases of the junction unmatched. The V gene's germline CDR1 is MGHDK and CDR2 SYGVNS. The CDR3 is 14 residues long. The CDR3 DNA reads as TGTGCCAGCAGTGAAACAGGGGGCTTAGAGACCCAGTACTTC. This translates into CASSETGGLETQYF. Combining the CDR3 with reference TRBV25-1 and TRBJ2-5 gives the whole variable domain EADIYQTPRYLVIGTGKKITLECSQTMGHDKMYWYQQDPGMELHLIHYSYGVNSTEKGDLSSESTVSRIRTEHFPLTLESARPSHTSQYLCASSETGGLETQYFGPGTRLLVL.

This chain uses TRBV11-2 with TRBJ2-3, with D perhaps assigned TRBD1 or TRBD2 (6 bases each). Germline loops: CDR1 SGHAT, CDR2 FQNNGV. The CDR3 runs to 14 residues. Deletions cut 0 bases from V and 3 bases from J, with 7 bases between. Written as DNA, the CDR3 is TGTGCCAGCAGCTTAGAAGGGGGGACAGATACGCAGTATTTT. It specifies CASSLEGGTDTQYF.

This clone turned up a few times. CDR3 amino acids: CASRRQRNSNQPQHF. The CDR3 DNA is TGTGCCAGCAGAAGACAGAGAAATAGCAATCAGCCCCAGCATTTT. This sequence joins TRBV6-5 and TRBJ1-5, with D possibly being TRBD1 (5 bases). The V end lost 6 bases, the J end lost 0 bases, and 12 bases lay between the germline ends. Germline CDR1 is MNHEY and CDR2 is SVGAGI. The length of the CDR3 is 15 residues.

J is TRBJ1-2 and V is TRBV15; D remains unclear. The CDR3 totals 17 residues. Germline V gene sequence: CDR1 LNHNV, CDR2 YYDKDF (reference sequence). V shed 5 bases and J shed 4 bases, with 23 bases lying between them. The CDR3 region has the DNA TGTGCCACCAGCCAATACTCATGGTGTGGAAAGACCTATGGCTACACCTTC. Residues: CATSQYSWCGKTYGYTF.

This chain connects TRBV10-3 to TRBJ2-3, with TRBD2 matching over 8 bases. CDR1 and CDR2 from the germline V gene are ENHRY and SYGVKD. This CDR3 contains 16 residues. Unmatched junction bases numbered 11, after V lost 3 bases and J lost 6 bases. The CDR3 loop is CAISDQSGSSVDTQYF. For the CDR3, the DNA is TGTGCCATCAGTGACCAGAGCGGGAGTAGCGTGGATACGCAGTATTTT.

A few counts support this clone. The chain has TRBV11-2 and TRBJ1-1; D not certain. The V gene lost 0 bases and the J gene lost 1 base, with 3 bases spanning the gap. This CDR3 has 13 residues. Germline-derived CDR1 and CDR2 are SGHAT and FQNNGV. The CDR3 loop is CASSLEGNTEAFF. CDR3 DNA sequence: TGTGCCAGCAGCTTAGAAGGGAACACTGAAGCTTTCTTT.

With regard to this clone: Other DNA sequences in this specimen translate into the identical CDR3. The chain uses TRBV4-1 and TRBJ2-7; TRBD1 is a possible D gene (6 bases). Germline V gene sequence: CDR1 MGHRA, CDR2 YSYEKL. Trimming took 0 bases from V and 4 from J, leaving 16 bases between them. The CDR3 is made up of 16 amino acids. The DNA for the CDR3 is TGCGCCAGCAGCCAAGATCCAAGGACAGACTCTTACGAGCAGTACTTC. It is translated as CASSQDPRTDSYEQYF.

This chain joins TRBV6-1 and TRBJ2-7; D is possibly TRBD2 (7 bases). V lost 2 bases, J lost 5 bases, and 13 bases lay in between. Germline V gene sequence: CDR1 MNHNS, CDR2 SASEGT. The CDR3 runs to 14 residues. The CDR3 nucleotides are TGTGCCAGCAGTGAATTAACGGGGGGCAACGAGCAGTACTTC. As protein: CASSELTGGNEQYF.

This rearrangement joins TRBV7-8 to TRBJ1-5, with no clear D. V lost 2 bases and J 4 bases, leaving 12 bases between the germline ends. CDR3 length equals 15 residues. Germline lookup yields CDR1 SGHVS and CDR2 FQNEAQ. The chain's CDR3 is CASSLMPSRNQPQHF. In DNA form, the CDR3 reads TGTGCCAGCAGCTTAATGCCATCCCGGAATCAGCCCCAGCATTTT.

The CDR3 is CASSETGKQQPQHF. The CDR3 nucleotides are TGTGCCAGCAGCGAGACAGGGAAGCAGCAGCCCCAGCATTTT. The genes are TRBV7-9 and TRBJ1-5, with 7 bases matching TRBD1. Unmatched junction bases numbered 8, after V lost 5 bases and J lost 7 bases. Germline CDR1 SEHNR, CDR2 FQNEAQ (reference sequence). The CDR3 is 14 residues long.

This clone was detected a few times. The J gene is TRBJ1-6, the V gene TRBV2, with 7 bases identical to TRBD1. The CDR3 has 13 amino acids. Trimming took 6 bases from V and 13 from J; bases not matched to a gene: 9. Germline lookup yields CDR1 SNHLY and CDR2 FYNNEI. The CDR3 spells CASRTGAPPPLHF. In nucleotides, the CDR3 is TGTGCCAGCAGAACAGGGGCCCCCCCTCCCCTCCACTTT.

This clone is large within its sample. The rearrangement joins TRBV5-1 to TRBJ2-7; the match to TRBD1 covers 10 bases. The germline V gene encodes CDR1 SGHRS and CDR2 YFSETQ. V was pared by 8 bases and J by 5 bases, with 13 bases of the junction left unmatched. This CDR3 spans 15 amino acids. CDR3 in amino acids: CASIKGQGEFDEQYF. The DNA for the CDR3 is TGCGCCAGTATAAAAGGACAGGGGGAATTCGACGAGCAGTACTTC.

The chain has TRBV18 and TRBJ1-1, with a possible D match to TRBD1 (5 bases). Germline CDR1 and CDR2: KGHSH and LQKENI. The V gene lost 2 bases and the J gene lost 4 bases, with 8 bases spanning the gap. The CDR3 covers 13 residues. CDR3 DNA sequence: TGTGCCAGCTCACCATCAGGGATCACTGAAGCTTTCTTT. It is translated as CASSPSGITEAFF.

This chain uses TRBV7-9 with TRBJ2-7; D gene ambiguous. The CDR3 has 14 residues. Trimming removed 5 bases from V and 2 bases from J, with 13 bases in between. Germline-derived CDR1 and CDR2 are SEHNR and FQNEAQ (reference sequence). As DNA, the CDR3 is TGTGCCAGCAGCGCCTACGGTAGGACCTACGAGCAGTACTTC. It specifies CASSAYGRTYEQYF.

A single count supports this clone. V is TRBV6-6 and J is TRBJ1-5; no reliable D call. V lost 2 bases, J lost 8 bases, and 10 bases lay in between. This CDR3 has 13 amino acids. From germline, CDR1 is MNHNY and CDR2 SVGAGI (reference sequence). CDR3 nucleotides: TGTGCCAGCAGTTACCCCCCCGTTGAGCCCCAGCATTTT. Its protein is CASSYPPVEPQHF.

The V gene is TRBV7-2, the J gene TRBJ1-1, with D possibly matching TRBD1 (6 bases). The CDR3 consists of 14 residues. The germline V and J ends were trimmed by 7 bases and 4 bases, with 16 bases remaining between them. The germline CDR1 and CDR2 sequences are SGHTA and FQGNSA. CDR3 coding DNA: TGTGCCAGCACCATCAGACTAGGGGGCACTGAAGCTTTCTTT. Residues: CASTIRLGGTEAFF.